This TCR beta chain was identified during a study of technical replicates of blood from a few donors. Produced via immunoSEQ multiplex PCR; TCRdb's table is partial and in-frame only. The table shows 45,000 to 55,000 clones, with roughly 92% occurring only once. J lost 13 bases, V lost 5 bases, and 11 bases had no gene match. The CDR3 runs 12 residues. The germline V gene has CDR1 WSHSY and CDR2 SAAADI. V is TRBV10-2 and J is TRBJ2-7; TRBD2 aligns across 7 bases. The TCR sequence derives from a human donor in good health. The sample was T cells isolated from PBMCs. CDR3 in DNA: TGCGCCAGCAGTTACCTAGGGCGGGAGCCATACTTC. Amino acids: CASSYLGREPYF.